This record covers a single TCR beta chain. This table comes from immunoSEQ multiplex PCR, and its TCRdb copy is limited to in-frame clones, with some not included. The sample yields tens of thousands of clones, over 60% seen once. Germline V gives CDR1 SGHRS, CDR2 YFSETQ. CDR3 length equals 14 residues. V was pared by 4 bases and J by 5 bases, with 13 bases between. The sample comes from a study of radiotherapy plus CTLA-4 blockade in lung cancer. This specimen was peripheral blood, taken from a patient treated with radiotherapy plus ipilimumab. The sequence came from a human donor with non-small cell lung cancer that progressed on radiotherapy plus ipilimumab. The chain uses TRBV5-1 and TRBJ2-1; D could derive from TRBD1 or TRBD2 (5 bases each). CDR3 region: CASSGGRGDNEQFF. In DNA form, the CDR3 reads TGCGCCAGCAGCGGGGGACGCGGTGACAATGAGCAGTTCTTC.